This TCR beta chain was documented in a study of PD-1 blockade in classical Hodgkin lymphoma. Study-wide results and caveats: Differences between repertoires have undefined causes, possibly disease activity or prior therapy.

Produced via immunoSEQ multiplex PCR; TCRdb's table is partial and in-frame only. The profile shows tens of thousands of clones, over 65% of them singletons. This clone has only a few counts. The antigen is not known. The germline CDR1 and CDR2 sequences are SNHLY and FYNNEI. There are 13 residues in the CDR3. V gave up 11 bases and J gave up 2 bases, with 13 bases separating them. Described time point: cycle 4 day 1 (C4D1), after about 6 weeks of nivolumab. All patients relapsed after autologous stem cell transplantation, and brentuximab vedotin exposure varied. This chain connects TRBV2 to TRBJ1-3; D remains ambiguous. Sequenced here: peripheral blood mononuclear cells (PBMCs), sampled before the fourth cycle of nivolumab. This clonotype was obtained from a human donor with classical Hodgkin lymphoma. CDR3 sequence (DNA): TGTGCCGTGGAGGACGGAGCTGGAAACACCATATATTTT. It codes for CAVEDGAGNTIYF.